This T cell receptor beta chain is from a study of CD8 T cells in ankylosing spondylitis (dated by TCRdb to between 2016 and 2019). For context, the study as a whole: To find TCR variants linked to disease, the study profiled T cell receptor beta repertoires in ankylosing spondylitis patients and healthy donors. The whole study cohort included over 85 healthy donors and under 30 ankylosing spondylitis patients. Samples of peripheral blood were taken, and for ankylosing spondylitis patients, synovial fluid was collected as well. Beyond this particular receptor, the publication reports: The disease-linked clones had a CD8+ phenotype and were found at relatively low frequencies in peripheral blood. The disease-linked clones were reported as significantly enriched in matched synovial fluid samples from ankylosing spondylitis patients. Some TCR beta motif variants had previously been reported in synovial fluid and blood of reactive arthritis patients, which suggested common disease-initiation mechanisms. Blood from ankylosing spondylitis patients appeared to be characterized by a TCR beta motif composed of several highly homologous amino acid variants.

TCRdb shows the sequencer as Illumina HiSeq 2500. Quantitative 5'-RACE with molecular barcodes was the method used to prepare the TCR beta libraries. As for how the authors treated the data: To identify disease-linked TCR variants, a new computational method was used, one built on a probabilistic model of VDJ rearrangement. The public reads were reprocessed in TCRdb via fastp at Q25 and MiXCR, keeping in-frame beta chains. Duplicate CDR3 protein sequences are folded into a single record with the most common DNA and genes. TCRdb assigned the V and J calls; the authors' analysis was not used. The sample profile shows approximately 100,000 distinct CDR3 sequences; roughly 8.3% of them were found once. 9.5% to 10% of the sample goes to the ten largest clones. The CDR3 starts with the cysteine, ends with the phenylalanine, and has 15 residues. Left in the record is the CDR3 DNA by itself, 45 bases read in frame from the first base. The germline V gene specifies SGHTA as CDR1 and FQGNSA as CDR2.

This clonotype was observed at least ten times. Its target antigen remains unknown. Its ends do not fully match the called genes, so a read error is possible. Sequencing was performed on blood, either unsorted or a sorted T cell fraction (not recorded which). This receptor was taken from a male donor with ankylosing spondylitis or in good health (not recorded which). The chain is encoded by TRBV7-2 joined to TRBJ2-3, and 9 junctional nucleotides match TRBD2. The DNA is TGTGCCAGCAGCTTAAACCCCCAAAAGCGGGGGGTCCGTAATTTT. Translation gives CASSLNPQKRGVRNF.